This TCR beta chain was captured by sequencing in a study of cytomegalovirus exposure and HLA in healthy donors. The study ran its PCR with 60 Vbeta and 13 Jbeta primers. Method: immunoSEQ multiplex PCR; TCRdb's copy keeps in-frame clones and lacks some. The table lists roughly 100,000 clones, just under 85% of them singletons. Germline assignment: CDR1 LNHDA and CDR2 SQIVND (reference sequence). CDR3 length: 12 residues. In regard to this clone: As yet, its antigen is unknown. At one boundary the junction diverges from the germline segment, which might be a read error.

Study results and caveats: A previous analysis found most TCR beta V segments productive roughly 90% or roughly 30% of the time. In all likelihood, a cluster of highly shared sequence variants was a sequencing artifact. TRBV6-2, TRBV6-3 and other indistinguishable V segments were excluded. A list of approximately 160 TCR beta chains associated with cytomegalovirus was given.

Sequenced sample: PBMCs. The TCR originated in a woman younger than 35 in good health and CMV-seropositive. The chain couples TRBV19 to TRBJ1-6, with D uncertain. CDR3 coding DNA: TGTGCCAGTAATATATCGGGAGGGACCCTCCACTTT. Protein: CASNISGGTLHF.